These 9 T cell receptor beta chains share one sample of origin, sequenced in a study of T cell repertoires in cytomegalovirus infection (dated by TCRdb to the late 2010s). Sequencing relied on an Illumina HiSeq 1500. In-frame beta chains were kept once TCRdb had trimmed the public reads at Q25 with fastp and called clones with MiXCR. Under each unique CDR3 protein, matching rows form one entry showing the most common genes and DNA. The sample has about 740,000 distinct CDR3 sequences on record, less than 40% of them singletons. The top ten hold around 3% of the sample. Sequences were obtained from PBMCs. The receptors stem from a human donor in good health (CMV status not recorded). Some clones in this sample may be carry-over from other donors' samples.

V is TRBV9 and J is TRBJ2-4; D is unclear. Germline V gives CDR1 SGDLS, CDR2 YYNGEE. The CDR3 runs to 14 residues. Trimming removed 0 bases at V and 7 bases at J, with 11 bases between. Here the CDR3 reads CASSVDLPPNIQYF. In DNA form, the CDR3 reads TGTGCCAGCAGCGTAGATCTCCCGCCTAACATTCAGTACTTC.

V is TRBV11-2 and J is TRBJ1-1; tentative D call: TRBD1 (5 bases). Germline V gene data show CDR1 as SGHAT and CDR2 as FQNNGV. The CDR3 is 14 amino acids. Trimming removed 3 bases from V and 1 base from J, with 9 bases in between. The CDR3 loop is CASSFQGRNTEAFF. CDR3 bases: TGTGCCAGCAGCTTCCAGGGACGGAACACTGAAGCTTTCTTT.

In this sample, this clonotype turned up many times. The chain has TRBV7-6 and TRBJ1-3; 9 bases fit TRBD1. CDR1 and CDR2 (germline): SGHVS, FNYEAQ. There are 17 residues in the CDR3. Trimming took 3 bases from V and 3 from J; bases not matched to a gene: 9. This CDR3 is CASSLEPGQGYGNTIYF. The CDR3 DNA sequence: TGTGCCAGCAGCTTGGAGCCGGGACAGGGTTATGGAAACACCATATATTTT.

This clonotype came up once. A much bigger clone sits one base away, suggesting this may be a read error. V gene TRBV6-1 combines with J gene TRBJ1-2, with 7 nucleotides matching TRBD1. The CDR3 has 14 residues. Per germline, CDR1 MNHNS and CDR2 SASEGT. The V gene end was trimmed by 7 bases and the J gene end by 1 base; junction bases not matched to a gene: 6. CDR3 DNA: TGTGCCAGCATTCGGACAGGACTTAACTATGGCTACACCTTC. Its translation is CASIRTGLNYGYTF.

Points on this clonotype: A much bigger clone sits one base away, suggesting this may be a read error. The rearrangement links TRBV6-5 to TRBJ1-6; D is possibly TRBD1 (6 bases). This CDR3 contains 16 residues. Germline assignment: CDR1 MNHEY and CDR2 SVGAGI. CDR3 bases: TGTGCCAGCAGTTACCTCAAGGTACAGGGTAATTCACACCTCCACTTT. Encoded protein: CASSYLKVQGNSHLHF.

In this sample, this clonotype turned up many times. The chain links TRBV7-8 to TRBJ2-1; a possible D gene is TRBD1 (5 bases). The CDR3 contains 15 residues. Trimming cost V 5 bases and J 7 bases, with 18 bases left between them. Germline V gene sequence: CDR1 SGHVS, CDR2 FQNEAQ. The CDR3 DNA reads TGTGCCAGCAGCCCGCGTGGGGCCACTGAGAATGAGCAGTTCTTC. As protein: CASSPRGATENEQFF.

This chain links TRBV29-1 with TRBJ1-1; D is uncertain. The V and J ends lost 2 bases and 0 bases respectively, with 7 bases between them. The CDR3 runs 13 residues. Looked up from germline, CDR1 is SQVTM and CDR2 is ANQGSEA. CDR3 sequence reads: CSVESSLNTEAFF. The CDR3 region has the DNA TGCAGCGTTGAATCAAGCCTGAACACTGAAGCTTTCTTT.

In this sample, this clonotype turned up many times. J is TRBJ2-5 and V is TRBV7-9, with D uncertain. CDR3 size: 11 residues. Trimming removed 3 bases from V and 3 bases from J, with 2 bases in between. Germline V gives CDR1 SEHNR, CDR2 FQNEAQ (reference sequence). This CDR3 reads CASSFKETQYF. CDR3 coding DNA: TGTGCCAGCAGCTTCAAAGAGACCCAGTACTTC.

The DNA for the CDR3 is TGTGCCAGCAGCTTTTTTCCGGGCCTGTCGGACACCGGGGAGCTGTTTTTT. Translating it yields CASSFFPGLSDTGELFF. This chain connects TRBV7-2 to TRBJ2-2; D is uncertain. V lost 3 bases and J lost 3, with 17 bases in between. Germline V gene lookup returns CDR1 SGHTA and CDR2 FQGNSA. This CDR3 spans 17 amino acids.